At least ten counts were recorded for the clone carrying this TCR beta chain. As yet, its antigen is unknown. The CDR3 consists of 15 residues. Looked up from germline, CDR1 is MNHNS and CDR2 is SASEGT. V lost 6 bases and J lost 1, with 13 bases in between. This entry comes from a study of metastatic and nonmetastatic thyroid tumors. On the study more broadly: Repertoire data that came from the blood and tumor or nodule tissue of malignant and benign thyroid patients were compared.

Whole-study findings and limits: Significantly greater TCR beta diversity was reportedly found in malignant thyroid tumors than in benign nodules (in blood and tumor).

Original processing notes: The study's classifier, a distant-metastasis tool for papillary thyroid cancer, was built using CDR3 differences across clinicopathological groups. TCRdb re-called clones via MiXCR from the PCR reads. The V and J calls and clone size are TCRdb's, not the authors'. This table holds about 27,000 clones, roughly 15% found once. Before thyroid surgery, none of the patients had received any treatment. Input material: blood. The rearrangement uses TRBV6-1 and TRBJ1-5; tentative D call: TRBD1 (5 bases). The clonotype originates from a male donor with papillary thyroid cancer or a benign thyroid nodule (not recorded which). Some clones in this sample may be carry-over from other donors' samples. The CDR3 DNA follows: TGTGCCAGCAGCCCGGGGGATTTGAGCAATCAGCCCCAGCATTTT. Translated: CASSPGDLSNQPQHF.